Given below is one TCR beta chain in context. The sample is drawn from a study of blood T cell repertoires in COVID-19. Study at large: Samples came from the United States, Italy and Spain, spanning acute and convalescent COVID-19. Sources were T cells, B-cell-depleted T cells, or PBMCs; the material itself was cDNA or gDNA.

Seattle cases were enrolled at active infection and followed longitudinally. Authors' data handling: Using reference gene primer amplification, nucleated cell counts were estimated. Produced via immunoSEQ multiplex PCR; TCRdb's table is partial and in-frame only. V and J calls plus clone size are reproduced from that table; the DNA served to infer D and trimming. The sample yields about 200,000 clones, 85% seen once. V lost 6 bases, J lost 4 bases, and 16 bases lay in between. CDR1 SGHRS and CDR2 YFSETQ come from the germline V gene. This CDR3 has 14 residues. The source is a man aged 55 to 70 with COVID-19, enrolled during active disease. This chain connects TRBV5-1 to TRBJ1-2; D is undetermined. Source material: peripheral blood. Here the CDR3 reads CASKQAGGIYGYTF. The DNA of the CDR3 is TGCGCCAGCAAGCAAGCGGGTGGGATCTATGGCTACACCTTC.